This entry lists 5 T cell receptor beta chains sequenced from one sample in a study of OX40 agonist ivuxolimab in advanced cancers. This table comes from immunoSEQ multiplex PCR, and its TCRdb copy is limited to in-frame clones, with some not included. Of roughly 49,000 clones in the sample, approximately 87% were seen once. The source was CD4+ or CD8+ T cells sorted from blood, collected in a trial of the OX40 agonist ivuxolimab. The receptors stem from an adult with an advanced solid tumor such as melanoma, head and neck, liver or kidney cancer.

The chain links TRBV14 to TRBJ2-1; unclear D gene. V was shortened by 6 bases and J by 5 bases, with 5 bases between the two germline ends. This CDR3 is built from 11 residues. Germline CDR1 and CDR2: SGHDN and FVKESK. CDR3 bases: TGTGCCAGCAGTCAAAACAATGAGCAGTTCTTC. This codes for CASSQNNEQFF.

The rearrangement links TRBV5-6 to TRBJ2-3, with D perhaps TRBD2 (6 bases). The V and J ends lost 1 base and 4 bases respectively, with 13 bases between them. There are 15 residues in the CDR3. From germline, CDR1 is SGHDT and CDR2 YYEEEE. The CDR3 DNA is TGTGCCAGCAGCTTGTCTTTGGCGGGATCAGATACGCAGTATTTT. Translating it yields CASSLSLAGSDTQYF.

The chain joins TRBV28 to TRBJ1-6; TRBD1 agrees at 9 bases. Trimming at V came to 3 bases and at J to 8 bases, leaving 8 bases not matched to a gene. The CDR3 covers 16 residues. Per germline, CDR1 MDHEN and CDR2 SYDVKM. CDR3 nucleotides: TGTGCCAGCAGTTTTTTAGGGACAGGGATTGATTCACCCCTCCACTTT. Its protein is CASSFLGTGIDSPLHF.

This clone occurred a few times. The chain employs TRBV4-1 and TRBJ1-5; TRBD1 matches 8 bases. Germline assignment: CDR1 MGHRA and CDR2 YSYEKL. With 9 bases clipped from V and 3 bases from J, the junction kept 4 bases outside the gene matches. There are 13 residues in the CDR3. The CDR3 region has the DNA TGCGCCAGTGGGGACAGGATCAATCAGCCCCAGCATTTT. As protein: CASGDRINQPQHF.

The rearrangement links TRBV6-4 to TRBJ2-3; 11 bases fit TRBD1. The V and J ends lost 2 bases and 7 bases, in that order; junction bases with no gene match: 5. Germline V gives CDR1 MRHNA, CDR2 SNTAGT. CDR3 length: 15 amino acids. The CDR3 DNA is TGTGCCAGCAGTGACGGGACAGGGGGTTCATATACGCAGTATTTT. Residues: CASSDGTGGSYTQYF.